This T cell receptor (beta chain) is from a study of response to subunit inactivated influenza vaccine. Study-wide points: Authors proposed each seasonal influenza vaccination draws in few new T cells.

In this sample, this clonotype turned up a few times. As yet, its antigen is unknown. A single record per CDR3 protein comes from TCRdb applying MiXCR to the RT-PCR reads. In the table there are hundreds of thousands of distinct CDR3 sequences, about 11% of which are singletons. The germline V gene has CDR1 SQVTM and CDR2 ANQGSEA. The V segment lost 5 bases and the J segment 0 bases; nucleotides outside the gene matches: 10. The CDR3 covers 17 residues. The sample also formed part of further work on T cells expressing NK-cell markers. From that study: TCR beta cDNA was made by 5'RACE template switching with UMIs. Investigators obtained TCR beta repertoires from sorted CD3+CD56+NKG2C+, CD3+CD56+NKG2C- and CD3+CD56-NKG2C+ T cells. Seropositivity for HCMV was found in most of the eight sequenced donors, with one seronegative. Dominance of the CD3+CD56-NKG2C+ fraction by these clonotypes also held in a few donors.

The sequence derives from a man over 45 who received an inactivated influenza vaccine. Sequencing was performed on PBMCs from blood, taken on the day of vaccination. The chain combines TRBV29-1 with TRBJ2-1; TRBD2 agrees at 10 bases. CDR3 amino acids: CSVKGLSGRASYNEQFF. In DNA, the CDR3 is TGCAGCGTTAAGGGTTTGAGCGGGAGGGCCTCCTACAATGAGCAGTTCTTC.